This T cell receptor (beta chain) was captured in a study of blood T cell repertoires in COVID-19. The overall study: Both acute and convalescent COVID-19 samples were obtained from the United States, Italy and Spain. Sources were T cells, B-cell-depleted T cells, or PBMCs; the material itself was cDNA or gDNA.

V was pared by 2 bases and J by 2 bases, with 9 bases between. Germline V lookup: CDR1 SGHTA, CDR2 FQGTGA. The CDR3 spans 14 residues. Seattle patients were enrolled during active infection and followed longitudinally. Study processing details: Quantification of nucleated cells was approximated via reference gene primer amplification. Only in-frame clones appear in the TCRdb table, and some are missing; sequencing was by immunoSEQ multiplex PCR. V and J calls and clone size are given by that table; D and trimming were obtained from the DNA. The sample holds 300,000 to 400,000 clones, around 87% seen once.

The sequenced material came from peripheral blood. This receptor was identified in a woman aged 60 to 75 with COVID-19, enrolled during active disease. The J gene is TRBJ1-1, the V gene TRBV7-3; D not certain. The CDR3 protein is CASSLYGVNTEAFF. In DNA, the CDR3 is TGTGCCAGCAGCTTATACGGGGTAAACACTGAAGCTTTCTTT.